Sequencing of this TCR beta chain was carried out in a study of glioma-infiltrating T cells. Study conclusions and caveats: Gliomas, especially low-grade, showed above-expected tissue-blood divergence; non-neoplastic patients showed below. A blood CDR3 motif signature was depleted in highly divergent patients.

TCR alpha and beta CDR3 regions were amplified from RNA using iRepertoire nested multiplex PCR. TCRdb re-analysed the multiplex PCR reads in MiXCR, keeping a single row per CDR3 protein. The sample lists more than 350,000 distinct CDR3 sequences, 35% to 45% seen once, with 12% in the top ten. The CDR3 consists of 12 residues. The germline CDR1 and CDR2 sequences are DFQATT and SNEGSKA (reference sequence). Between the trimmed V and J ends, which lost 6 bases and 9 bases, there was a span of 18 bases. About this clonotype: Its antigen is currently unknown.

This chain joins TRBV20-1 and TRBJ2-7, with D hard to call. Sequenced material: glioma tissue, nonneoplastic brain tissue, or PBMCs (not recorded which). The clonotype was recovered from a human donor with low-grade glioma or glioblastoma, undergoing nonglioma brain surgery, or in good health (not recorded which). The CDR3 protein is CSAHSYPNRQYF. The DNA for the CDR3 is TGCAGTGCCCATTCCTATCCAAACAGGCAGTACTTC.